A selection of T cell receptor beta chains follows, all from one sample in a study of blood T cell repertoires in COVID-19. Repertoires were generated with immunoSEQ multiplex PCR, while TCRdb's copy carries only in-frame clones and drops some. The data show around 250,000 clones, approximately 84% seen once. The sample comprised PBMCs or T cells enriched from blood (not recorded which). All receptors derive from a young man who had recovered from COVID-19. CDR3s include the opening cysteine and the closing phenylalanine or tryptophan. Fields, in order: CDR3 protein, CDR3 DNA, J gene, clone size, D gene, CDR3 length, V gene. D genes are given only for firm matches. Size values are once, few and many counts, or a class for expanded clones, and some rows have none.

CAISEALGQTTVGGYTF TGTGCCATCAGTGAGGCTCTTGGGCAGACAACAGTAGGTGGCTACACCTTC TRBJ1-2 . . 17 TRBV10-3
CASSLSPTGDYEQYF TGTGCCAGCAGTTTATCCCCGACAGGGGACTACGAGCAGTACTTC TRBJ2-7 . TRBD1 15 TRBV27
CARSLGWRGPTEAFF TGTGCCAGAAGCTTGGGGTGGAGGGGGCCCACTGAAGCTTTCTTT TRBJ1-1 . TRBD1 15 TRBV5-3
CASSLAGLGGWYF TGCGCCAGCAGCTTGGCGGGACTAGGAGGTTGGTACTTC TRBJ2-5 . TRBD2 13 TRBV5-1
CASSYGQGVFQETQYF TGTGCCAGCAGCTATGGACAGGGAGTCTTTCAAGAGACCCAGTACTTC TRBJ2-5 . TRBD1 16 TRBV7-8
CASSPAGGGTGELFF TGTGCCAGCAGCCCGGCGGGGGGGGGCACCGGGGAGCTGTTTTTT TRBJ2-2 . TRBD2 15 TRBV7-3
CASGLVLGKDMNTEAFF TGTGCTAGTGGTTTGGTACTAGGGAAAGACATGAACACTGAAGCTTTCTTT TRBJ1-1 . . 17 TRBV12-5
CASSYSRSAGNTIYF TGTGCCAGCAGTTACTCTCGGTCGGCTGGAAACACCATATATTTT TRBJ1-3 . . 15 TRBV6-5
CASSFSQETQYF TGTGCCAGCAGTTTCAGTCAAGAGACCCAGTACTTC TRBJ2-5 . . 12 TRBV12-3/TRBV12-4
CASSPGATNYGYTF TGTGCCAGCTCGCCAGGGGCTACTAACTATGGCTACACCTTC TRBJ1-2 . . 14 TRBV18
CASSQGWAEYQETQYF TGTGCCAGCAGCCAAGGTTGGGCAGAGTACCAAGAGACCCAGTACTTC TRBJ2-5 . . 16 TRBV3-1/TRBV3-2
CASSLNFMLELLNTEAFF TGTGCCAGCAGCTTAAATTTTATGTTGGAACTACTGAACACTGAAGCTTTCTTT TRBJ1-1 . . 18 TRBV7-2
CSASGTSTQTQYF TGCAGTGCTAGTGGGACTAGCACGCAGACCCAGTACTTC TRBJ2-5 . TRBD2 13 TRBV20-1
CASSPGSERIDTDTQYF TGTGCCAGCAGTCCTGGGAGTGAGCGGATAGATACAGATACGCAGTATTTT TRBJ2-3 . . 17 TRBV11-2
CASSLRVGGGTSYEQYF TGCGCCAGCAGCCTCCGGGTAGGGGGGGGGACGTCCTACGAGCAGTACTTC TRBJ2-7 . . 17 TRBV4-1
CASSSKTRNEQFF TGTGCCAGCAGCTCCAAGACACGGAATGAGCAGTTCTTC TRBJ2-1 . . 13 TRBV7-8
CASSLVYGTGVEQYF TGTGCCAGCAGCTTAGTCTACGGGACAGGGGTCGAGCAGTACTTC TRBJ2-7 . TRBD1 15 TRBV11-2
CASSMIAGVRDGYTF TGTGCCAGTAGTATGATAGCCGGGGTCAGAGATGGCTACACCTTC TRBJ1-2 . . 15 TRBV19
CASTLDTSPVPQHF TGTGCCAGCACCTTAGACACAAGTCCGGTGCCCCAGCATTTT TRBJ1-5 . . 14 TRBV2
CASSVLAGQKNTGELFF TGTGCCAGCAGTGTTCTAGCGGGACAAAAGAACACCGGGGAGCTGTTTTTT TRBJ2-2 . TRBD2 17 TRBV28
CASRDRSFNQPQHF TGTGCCAGCAGGGACAGGTCCTTCAATCAGCCCCAGCATTTT TRBJ1-5 . TRBD1 14 TRBV27
CASSPAPTVERNTEAFF TGCGCCAGCAGCCCCGCACCGACAGTCGAACGGAACACTGAAGCTTTCTTT TRBJ1-1 . . 17 TRBV4-1
CASSATTVDGELFF TGTGCCAGCAGCGCCACCACAGTGGACGGGGAGCTGTTTTTT TRBJ2-2 . . 14 TRBV7-8
CASSFYLGTSGIYEQYF TGTGCCAGCAGCTTTTATTTAGGAACTAGCGGGATTTACGAGCAGTACTTC TRBJ2-7 . TRBD2 17 TRBV7-8
CASSLLASGVTQYF TGTGCCAGCAGTTTATTGGCTAGCGGGGTTACGCAGTATTTT TRBJ2-3 . TRBD2 14 TRBV27
CASRQGTGEQYF TGTGCCAGTAGACAGGGCACGGGTGAGCAGTACTTC TRBJ2-7 once TRBD1 12 TRBV2
CASSSTGFNSPLHF TGTGCCAGCAGCTCTACAGGGTTTAATTCACCCCTCCACTTT TRBJ1-6 . . 14 TRBV7-9
CASSPQQGGKTQYF TGTGCCAGCTCACCACAACAGGGGGGGAAGACCCAGTACTTC TRBJ2-5 . . 14 TRBV18
CASSLSGTGGYEQYF TGTGCCAGCAGCTTAAGTGGGACAGGGGGCTACGAGCAGTACTTC TRBJ2-7 . TRBD1 15 TRBV7-2
CASSFLTGELFF TGCGCCAGCAGCTTCCTCACCGGGGAGCTGTTTTTT TRBJ2-2 . . 12 TRBV5-1
CASISGNTEAFF TGTGCCAGCATATCGGGTAACACTGAAGCTTTCTTT TRBJ1-1 . . 12 TRBV2
CASSSGQGSNTEAFF TGTGCCAGCAGCAGCGGACAGGGGTCGAACACTGAAGCTTTCTTT TRBJ1-1 . . 15 TRBV21-1
CASSFSGGNNEQFF TGCGCCAGCAGCTTTAGCGGGGGTAACAATGAGCAGTTCTTC TRBJ2-1 . TRBD2 14 TRBV5-1
CASSYFGRGGDEQYF TGTGCCAGCAGTTATTTCGGCCGCGGAGGAGACGAGCAGTACTTC TRBJ2-7 few . 15 TRBV6-2/TRBV6-3
CASSFGRGYGDEQYF TGTGCCAGCAGCTTTGGCAGGGGATACGGGGACGAGCAGTACTTC TRBJ2-7 once . 15 TRBV7-9
CASSQDGGGSSYEQYF TGCGCCAGCAGCCAAGATGGGGGAGGGTCTTCCTACGAGCAGTACTTC TRBJ2-7 once TRBD2 16 TRBV4-1
CASSMQPGGVGSPLHF TGTGCCAGTAGTATGCAGCCTGGCGGGGTCGGTTCACCCCTCCACTTT TRBJ1-6 . . 16 TRBV19
CSVVTTGGYTF TGCAGCGTTGTTACAACGGGGGGCTACACCTTC TRBJ1-2 . . 11 TRBV29-1
CATEGDSTDTQYF TGTGCCACCGAAGGGGATAGCACAGATACGCAGTATTTT TRBJ2-3 . . 13 TRBV6-5
CASGDPAGFYEQYF TGTGCCAGTGGCGACCCAGCGGGGTTCTACGAGCAGTACTTC TRBJ2-7 . TRBD2 14 TRBV19
CATSRGGVNTEAFF TGTGCCACCAGCCGTGGGGGGGTGAACACTGAAGCTTTCTTT TRBJ1-1 . . 14 TRBV15
CASSDREETGELFF TGTGCCAGCAGTGACAGGGAGGAAACCGGGGAGCTGTTTTTT TRBJ2-2 few . 14 TRBV6-4
CASSLGLAGGQETQYF TGTGCTAGCAGCTTAGGACTAGCGGGGGGACAAGAGACCCAGTACTTC TRBJ2-5 few TRBD2 16 TRBV7-7
CASSPRTSGYNEQFF TGTGCCAGCAGCCCACGGACTAGCGGTTACAATGAGCAGTTCTTC TRBJ2-1 . TRBD2 15 TRBV3-1/TRBV3-2
CASSLTGKSSPLHF TGTGCCAGTAGTCTGACAGGGAAAAGTTCACCCCTCCACTTT TRBJ1-6 . TRBD1 14 TRBV19
CASRTGMTETGNEKLFF TGTGCCAGCAGAACAGGGATGACGGAGACCGGGAATGAAAAACTGTTTTTT TRBJ1-4 . . 17 TRBV27
CASKNSGAYEQYF TGTGCCAGCAAGAACAGCGGAGCCTACGAGCAGTACTTC TRBJ2-7 . . 13 TRBV6-5
CASSLGLAGNTDTQYF TGCGCCAGCAGCTTGGGACTAGCGGGGAATACAGATACGCAGTATTTT TRBJ2-3 few TRBD2 16 TRBV5-1
CASSDGTSGGNEQFF TGTGCCAGCAGCGACGGGACTAGCGGGGGGAATGAGCAGTTCTTC TRBJ2-1 . TRBD2 15 TRBV5-4